This TCR beta chain was found in a study of early T cells in non-severe SARS-CoV-2 infection. Overall study findings and caveats: VDJdb matching, biased toward anti-spike CD8 responses, missed private and CD4 specificities.

A remark on this clonotype: Its antigen is unknown.

As part of library construction, unique molecular identifiers were attached to individual cDNA molecules. TCRdb fed the 5' RACE reads into MiXCR, producing one record per CDR3 protein. The profile covers 50,000 to 60,000 distinct CDR3 sequences, with 9.5% to 13% appearing a single time and roughly a tenth taken by the ten largest. The length of the CDR3 is 13 residues. Trimming took off 4 bases at V and 0 bases at J, with 5 bases between the two ends. Germline lookup yields CDR1 SEHNR and CDR2 FQNEAQ (reference sequence). The clonotype was recovered from an adult who was a healthcare worker with PCR-confirmed SARS-CoV-2 infection or an uninfected control (not recorded which). V usage is TRBV7-9 and J usage is TRBJ2-3; D gene ambiguous. The material sequenced was whole blood. The CDR3 sequence is CASSSSSTDTQYF. For the CDR3, the DNA is TGTGCCAGCAGCTCTTCCAGCACAGATACGCAGTATTTT.